This T cell receptor (beta chain) is drawn from a study of T cell changes during pregnancy in multiple sclerosis. The method was immunoSEQ multiplex PCR; TCRdb's version includes in-frame clones alone and lacks a portion of them. The sample has 55,000 to 70,000 clones, 80% to 90% seen once; the top ten hold around 2.5%. V lost 7 bases and J 6 bases, leaving 24 bases between the germline ends. This CDR3 comprises 16 residues. Germline CDR1 and CDR2: LNHDA and SQIVND (reference sequence). This specimen consisted of peripheral blood, obtained in the first trimester of pregnancy. This sequence joins TRBV19 and TRBJ1-1, with D hard to call. This TCR derives from a female donor with multiple sclerosis, enrolled in a pregnancy study. The CDR3 sequence: CASTVRLRKMHPEAFF. In DNA, the CDR3 is TGTGCCAGTACGGTCAGGTTAAGGAAGATGCACCCTGAAGCTTTCTTT.